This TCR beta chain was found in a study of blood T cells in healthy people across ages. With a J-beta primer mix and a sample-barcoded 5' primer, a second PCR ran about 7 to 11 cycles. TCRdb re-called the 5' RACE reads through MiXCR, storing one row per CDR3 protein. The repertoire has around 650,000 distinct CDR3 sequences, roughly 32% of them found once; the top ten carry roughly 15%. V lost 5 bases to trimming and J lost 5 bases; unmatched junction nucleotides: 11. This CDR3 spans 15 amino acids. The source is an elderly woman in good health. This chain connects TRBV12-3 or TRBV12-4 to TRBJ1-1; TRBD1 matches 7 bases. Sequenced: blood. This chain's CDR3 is CASSLDRWEGTEAFF. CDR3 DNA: TGTGCCAGCAGTCTGGACAGGTGGGAAGGTACTGAAGCTTTCTTT.